Listed below are T cell receptor beta chains from one sample, sequenced in a study of T cells in Graves' hyperthyroidism and ophthalmopathy. TCRdb reanalysed the multiplex PCR reads using MiXCR and keeps one entry per CDR3 protein. The sample yields around 300,000 distinct CDR3 sequences, around 13% seen once. The sequencing input was blood. These receptors were obtained from a woman between 40 and 50 years old with Graves' hyperthyroidism. Each CDR3 is given with its conserved first and last residue. The D gene is left open where the match is weak. Only some rows state a clone size, as once, few, many or a class for expanded clones.

TRBV3-1,.,many,TRBJ2-7,TGTGCCAGCAGCCCTAGGGGCTCCACCTACGAGCAGTACTTC,CASSPRGSTYEQYF
TRBV6-1,.,few,TRBJ1-4,TGTGCCAGCAGAGAGAGGGTTTATGAAAAACTGTTTTTT,CASRERVYEKLFF
TRBV13,TRBD2,.,TRBJ2-7,TGTGCCAGCAGCACCCCTGGACTAGCGGGATTCTACGAGCAGTACTTC,CASSTPGLAGFYEQYF
TRBV30,.,many,TRBJ1-6,TGTGCCTGGACCGGGACCTCCAATTCACCCCTCCACTTT,CAWTGTSNSPLHF
TRBV6-5,TRBD1,few,TRBJ1-6,TGTGCCAGCAGTTACTGGGCAGGGGGCGATTCACCCCTCCACTTT,CASSYWAGGDSPLHF
TRBV7-2,.,.,TRBJ2-7,TGTGCCAGCAGCCAATACAGGGCCTCCTACGAGCAGTACTTC,CASSQYRASYEQYF
TRBV20-1,.,many,TRBJ1-1,TGCAGTGCTAATACGGGAAAGATAAACACTGAAGCTTTCTTT,CSANTGKINTEAFF
TRBV11-2,TRBD1,.,TRBJ2-5,TGTGCCAGCAGCTCATCGACAGGGGGAGGGACCCAGTACTTC,CASSSSTGGGTQYF
TRBV3-1,.,few,TRBJ2-2,TGTGCCAGCAGCCTCCCCCCTCGGAACAGTCGGAACACCGGGGAGCTGTTTTTT,CASSLPPRNSRNTGELFF
TRBV18,.,many,TRBJ2-7,TGTGCCAGCTCACCTCGGACTACTACCTCCTACGAGCAGTACTTC,CASSPRTTTSYEQYF
TRBV5-4,TRBD2,.,TRBJ2-7,TGTGCCAGCAGCTTCGACGGACTAGCGGTCTCCTACGAGCAGTACTTC,CASSFDGLAVSYEQYF
TRBV12-3/TRBV12-4,TRBD2,many,TRBJ2-1,TGTGCCAGCAGTTTAGGGACTAGCGGCAATGAGCAGTTCTTC,CASSLGTSGNEQFF
TRBV6-1,TRBD2,many,TRBJ2-7,TGTGCCAGCACCTACGGGTCTAGCGGGAGAAGCGAGCAGTACTTC,CASTYGSSGRSEQYF
TRBV2,.,many,TRBJ1-1,TGTGCCAGCAGTGGAGGACAGTTGAACACTGAAGCTTTCTTT,CASSGGQLNTEAFF
TRBV11-1,.,.,TRBJ2-5,TGTGCCAGCAGCTCACAAGAGCGTGGGGGCCAAGAGACCCAGTACTTC,CASSSQERGGQETQYF
TRBV6-5,.,few,TRBJ2-1,TGTGCCAGCAGTTATAAGTCTGATCACTGGGCAAGAAATGAGCAGTTCTTC,CASSYKSDHWARNEQFF
TRBV6-1,TRBD2,many,TRBJ2-1,TGTGCCAGCAGTTGGGAGCGGGAGGTATACAATGAGCAGTTCTTC,CASSWEREVYNEQFF
TRBV25-1,.,few,TRBJ2-5,TGTGCCAGCAGTAGGGGAGAGACCCAGTACTTC,CASSRGETQYF
TRBV15,TRBD1,many,TRBJ1-1,TGTGCCACCAGCCCCGAGGGGGCCCACACTGAAGCTTTCTTT,CATSPEGAHTEAFF
TRBV24-1,TRBD1,many,TRBJ2-1,TGTGCCACCAGTGATCCTGGGACAGGGTCAAGGGAGTTCTTC,CATSDPGTGSREFF
TRBV7-9,TRBD2,.,TRBJ2-2,TGTGCCAGCAGCTCAAACGCCGGGAGGGCCGTCACCGGGGAGCTGTTTTTT,CASSSNAGRAVTGELFF
TRBV2,.,many,TRBJ1-5,TGTGCCAGCAGCGGGACCGTTAGTTATAGCAATCAGCCCCAGCATTTT,CASSGTVSYSNQPQHF
TRBV9,TRBD1,.,TRBJ1-4,TGTGCCAGCAGCGGACAGGGCCTGGCTAATGAAAAACTGTTTTTT,CASSGQGLANEKLFF
TRBV7-9,TRBD1,many,TRBJ1-1,TGTGCCAGCAGCCCGACGAACTGGGACAGGCTGGACACTGAAGCTTTCTTT,CASSPTNWDRLDTEAFF
TRBV7-8,TRBD1,many,TRBJ2-7,TGTGCCAGCGGCCGGGACAGGGAAGACGAGCAGTACTTC,CASGRDREDEQYF
TRBV7-9,TRBD2,.,TRBJ2-5,TGTGCCAGCAGCCTCGTTAGCGGGGTTGGGAAAGAGACCCAGTACTTC,CASSLVSGVGKETQYF
TRBV7-3,.,many,TRBJ1-1,TGTGCCAGCAGCTTAACGGCTCTAGGTGAAGCTTTCTTT,CASSLTALGEAFF
TRBV5-4,.,.,TRBJ2-5,TGTGCCAGCAGCGTAGGTGCGGACCAAGAGACCCAGTACTTC,CASSVGADQETQYF
TRBV19,.,.,TRBJ1-2,TGTGCCAGTAGTATAGAGCGCAGGGACTATGGCTACACCTTC,CASSIERRDYGYTF
TRBV7-9,TRBD2,many,TRBJ2-3,TGTGCCAGCAGGTCCACTAGCGGGCAGTCCCAAACTAGCACAGATACGCAGTATTTT,CASRSTSGQSQTSTDTQYF
TRBV12-3/TRBV12-4,TRBD2,many,TRBJ2-2,TGTGCCAGCAGTCCCCGACTAGCGGGAGTTGTGGGGGAGCTGTTTTTT,CASSPRLAGVVGELFF
TRBV2,.,many,TRBJ2-1,TGTGCCAGCAGTGACGGCTTGAGCTCCTACAATGAGCAGTTCTTC,CASSDGLSSYNEQFF
TRBV4-1,TRBD2,many,TRBJ2-1,TGCGCCAGCAGCCAAGGACTAGCCGAGAATCCTCCACGGAATGAGCAGTTCTTC,CASSQGLAENPPRNEQFF
TRBV6-2/TRBV6-3,.,few,TRBJ2-1,TGTGCCAGCAGTTACGCTTTATCCTACAATGAGCAGTTCTTC,CASSYALSYNEQFF
TRBV25-1,TRBD1,many,TRBJ2-1,TGTGCCAGCAGTTCCCGACAGGGGGCTATGTCCTACAATGAGCAGTTCTTC,CASSSRQGAMSYNEQFF
TRBV18,TRBD1,.,TRBJ2-3,TGTGCCAGCCCACAGGGGGAAATCCGGGAAACAGATACGCAGTATTTT,CASPQGEIRETDTQYF
TRBV7-9,.,many,TRBJ2-5,TGTGCCAGCAGCTTAGGACAGCACCGGGAGACCCAGTACTTC,CASSLGQHRETQYF